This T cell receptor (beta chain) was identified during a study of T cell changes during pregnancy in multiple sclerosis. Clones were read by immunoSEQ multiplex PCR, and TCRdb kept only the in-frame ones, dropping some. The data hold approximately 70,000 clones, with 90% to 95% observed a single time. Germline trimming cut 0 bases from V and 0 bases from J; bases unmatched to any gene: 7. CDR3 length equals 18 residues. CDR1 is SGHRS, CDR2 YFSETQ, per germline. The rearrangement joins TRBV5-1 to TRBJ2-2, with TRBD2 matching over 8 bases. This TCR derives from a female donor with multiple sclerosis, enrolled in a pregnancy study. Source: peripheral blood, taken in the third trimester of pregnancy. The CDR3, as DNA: TGCGCCAGCAGCTTGGAAGCAACGGGACTAGCGAACACCGGGGAGCTGTTTTTT. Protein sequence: CASSLEATGLANTGELFF.